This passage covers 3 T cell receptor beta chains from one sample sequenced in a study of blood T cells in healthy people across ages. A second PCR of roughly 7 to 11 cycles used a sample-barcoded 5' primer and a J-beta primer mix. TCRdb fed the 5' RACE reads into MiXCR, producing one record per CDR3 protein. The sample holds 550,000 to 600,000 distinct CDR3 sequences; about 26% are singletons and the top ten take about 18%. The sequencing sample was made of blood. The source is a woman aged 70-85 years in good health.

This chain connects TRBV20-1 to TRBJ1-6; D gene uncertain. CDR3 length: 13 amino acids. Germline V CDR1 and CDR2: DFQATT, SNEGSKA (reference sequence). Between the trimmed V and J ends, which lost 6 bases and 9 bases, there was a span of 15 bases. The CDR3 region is CSASGIPGSPLHF. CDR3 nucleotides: TGCAGTGCGTCCGGGATCCCAGGTTCACCCCTCCACTTT.

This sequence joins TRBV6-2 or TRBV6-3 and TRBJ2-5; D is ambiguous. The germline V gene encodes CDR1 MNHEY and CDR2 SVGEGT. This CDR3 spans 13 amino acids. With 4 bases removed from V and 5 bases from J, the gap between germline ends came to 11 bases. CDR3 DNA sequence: TGTGCCAGCAGTTGGATTGCGGAGGAGACCCAGTACTTC. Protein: CASSWIAEETQYF.

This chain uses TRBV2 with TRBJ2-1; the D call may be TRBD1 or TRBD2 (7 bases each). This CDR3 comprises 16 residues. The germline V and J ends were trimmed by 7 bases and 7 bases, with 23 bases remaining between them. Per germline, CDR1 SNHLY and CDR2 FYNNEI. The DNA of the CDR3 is TGTGCCAGCACCTTTTCAGGGGGGGCGGTAACGAATGAGCAGTTCTTC. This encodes CASTFSGGAVTNEQFF.